This TCR beta chain was documented in a study of T-cell memory formation after mild COVID-19. Turning to the study itself: Among the donors, TCR clusters were largely specific to each donor. Study-wide results and limits: Contracting CD8+ clones were enriched in EMRA, CD4+ mainly in CM and EM.

TCRdb analysed the 5' RACE reads with MiXCR anew, one entry per CDR3 protein. The sample carries 200,000 to 300,000 distinct CDR3 sequences, 8% to 9.5% recorded once. Germline lookup yields CDR1 GTSNPN and CDR2 SVGIG (reference sequence). The CDR3 contains 15 residues. Trimming took 5 bases from V and 0 from J; bases not matched to a gene: 8. Remarks on this clonotype: No antigen is known for it.

The sequencing sample was made of PBMCs or a T cell subset sorted from them (not recorded which). The TCR comes from a man between 18 and 29 years old who had mild COVID-19 (a few samples of this study predate the infection). Cell type and time point are not known. The V call is TRBV30, the J call TRBJ2-7, with 9 bases that match TRBD1. In DNA form, the CDR3 reads TGTGCCTGGGGAAGACCGGGACAGGGCTCCTACGAGCAGTACTTC. Its translation is CAWGRPGQGSYEQYF. The entire variable domain, with the rest obtained from reference TRBV30 and TRBJ2-7, is as follows: SQTIHQWPATLVQPVGSPLSLECTVEGTSNPNLYWYRQAAGRGLQLLFYSVGIGQISSEVPQNLSASRPQDRQFILSSKKLLLSDSGFYLCAWGRPGQGSYEQYFGPGTRLTVT.